The text below deals with one TCR beta chain. The data were taken from a study of T cell responses to AZD1222 COVID-19 vaccine. Sequenced by immunoSEQ multiplex PCR; TCRdb stores in-frame clones only, minus some. The table lists 150,000 or so clones, 75% to 95% of them singletons. The sequence was collected from an adult in good health. This material consisted of peripheral blood, taken on day 0 of AZD1222 vaccination.

The CDR3 region is CASSLGIGGYTF. For the CDR3, the DNA is TGTGCCAGCAGCTTAGGGATTGGGGGCTACACCTTC. The V call is TRBV7-7, the J call TRBJ1-2; the D is unclear. The V end lost 1 base, the J end lost 8 bases, and 8 bases lay between the germline ends. The CDR3 spans 12 residues. Germline V gene sequence: CDR1 SSHAT, CDR2 FNYEAQ (reference sequence).